This TCR beta chain stems from a study of OX40 agonist ivuxolimab in advanced cancers. The CDR3 loop spans 16 amino acids. With 3 bases clipped from V and 6 bases from J, the junction kept 6 bases outside the gene matches. Germline V gene sequence: CDR1 SNHLY, CDR2 FYNNEI. The table came from immunoSEQ multiplex PCR; TCRdb's copy has only in-frame clones and leaves some out. The sample comprises about 62,000 clones, 80% to 95% of which are singletons, and approximately 0.64% rests with the top ten. This receptor was obtained from an adult with an advanced solid tumor such as melanoma, head and neck, liver or kidney cancer. Sample: CD4+ or CD8+ T cells sorted from blood, taken in a trial of the OX40 agonist ivuxolimab. The chain joins TRBV2 to TRBJ2-3; 13 bases match TRBD2. CDR3 sequence (DNA): TGTGCCAGCAGTGACTCAGAACTAGCGGGAGGGGATACGCAGTATTTT. Amino acid sequence: CASSDSELAGGDTQYF.